The clone carrying this T cell receptor beta chain was seen more than once but under ten times. Its antigen is as yet unknown. The data were obtained in a study of T cell repertoires in cytomegalovirus infection. Study details: Researchers turned to recently identified HLA-C-restricted CMV epitopes as well as well-studied HLA-B-restricted ones. Both CMV infection and a matching HLA type were indicated by public TCR beta signatures.

Study-wide points: The ex vivo response was dominated by HLA-C-restricted CMV-specific TCR beta clonotypes. Identification of carriers of CMV plus the relevant HLA was performed using cumulative public TCR beta family frequency.

TCRdb processed the reads anew with MiXCR; each CDR3 protein has one entry. Of approximately 73,000 distinct CDR3 sequences listed, 35% to 50% are singletons. The germline gives CDR1 MNHEY, CDR2 SVGEGT. The V gene lost 6 bases and the J gene lost 7 bases, with 9 bases spanning the gap. CDR3 length: 11 amino acids. The chain combines TRBV6-2 or TRBV6-3 with TRBJ1-1; unclear D gene. Sequenced here: CD8+ T cells from cultured PBMCs, sampled from culture after CMV antigen stimulation. This clonotype was sampled from a human donor in good health (CMV status not recorded). Some clones in this sample may be carry-over from other donors' samples. CDR3 bases: TGTGCCAGCAGGACGGCGTTTGAAGCTTTCTTT. This translates into CASRTAFEAFF.